The rows below give T cell receptor beta chains drawn from one sample of a study of blood T cell repertoires in COVID-19. The method was immunoSEQ multiplex PCR; TCRdb's version includes in-frame clones alone and lacks a portion of them. Of under 150,000 clones in the sample, about four fifths were seen once. The sample was PBMCs or T cells enriched from blood (not recorded which). The receptors derive from a woman in her fifties or sixties who had been exposed to COVID-19. Both conserved end residues are part of each CDR3. Fields, in order: J gene, D gene, V gene, clone size, CDR3 length, CDR3 DNA, CDR3 protein. The D gene is left open where the match is weak. Clone sizes are given selectively: once, few, many, or a class where the clone is expanded.

j_gene: TRBJ2-7
d_gene: NA
v_gene: TRBV2
abundance: NA
len: 15
CDR3nt: TGTGCCAGCAGTCCAAGGGGGGGGGTTCTGGACGAGCAGTACTTC
CDR3aa: CASSPRGGVLDEQYF

j_gene: TRBJ1-4
d_gene: TRBD1
v_gene: TRBV2
abundance: NA
len: 15
CDR3nt: TGTGCCAGCAGTGGGGCGGACAGGGGCAATGAAAAACTGTTTTTT
CDR3aa: CASSGADRGNEKLFF

j_gene: TRBJ2-1
d_gene: TRBD2
v_gene: TRBV10-3
abundance: NA
len: 15
CDR3nt: TGTGCCATCAGACAGAGCGGGGGGGCCTACAATGAGCAGTTCTTC
CDR3aa: CAIRQSGGAYNEQFF

j_gene: TRBJ1-1
d_gene: TRBD1
v_gene: TRBV6-2/TRBV6-3
abundance: NA
len: 16
CDR3nt: TGTGCCAGCAGTTACACCCTGACAGGGGGGCACACTGAAGCTTTCTTT
CDR3aa: CASSYTLTGGHTEAFF

j_gene: TRBJ2-3
d_gene: TRBD2
v_gene: TRBV7-2
abundance: NA
len: 16
CDR3nt: TGTGCCAGCAGCAAAGGACTAGCGGCTTACACAGATACGCAGTATTTT
CDR3aa: CASSKGLAAYTDTQYF

j_gene: TRBJ2-5
d_gene: TRBD2
v_gene: TRBV3-1/TRBV3-2
abundance: NA
len: 12
CDR3nt: TGTGCCAGCAGCTGGGGGGGTGAGACCCAGTACTTC
CDR3aa: CASSWGGETQYF

j_gene: TRBJ2-5
d_gene: TRBD2
v_gene: TRBV9
abundance: once
len: 15
CDR3nt: TGTGCCAGCAGCCCGTGGGGGGGTCGGCAAGAGACCCAGTACTTC
CDR3aa: CASSPWGGRQETQYF

j_gene: TRBJ1-1
d_gene: NA
v_gene: TRBV19
abundance: NA
len: 14
CDR3nt: TGTGCCAGTAGGTCCACGGGGGGGTACACTGAAGCTTTCTTT
CDR3aa: CASRSTGGYTEAFF

j_gene: TRBJ1-4
d_gene: NA
v_gene: TRBV7-2
abundance: once
len: 12
CDR3nt: TGTGCCAGCAGCCGGTATAACGAAAAACTGTTTTTT
CDR3aa: CASSRYNEKLFF

j_gene: TRBJ2-2
d_gene: TRBD1
v_gene: TRBV6-5
abundance: NA
len: 15
CDR3nt: TGTGCCAGCAGCCAGGGGGCCACGAACACCGGGGAGCTGTTTTTT
CDR3aa: CASSQGATNTGELFF

j_gene: TRBJ2-6
d_gene: TRBD1
v_gene: TRBV11-2
abundance: NA
len: 19
CDR3nt: TGTGCCAGCAGACCGACACAGGGGACGCGAAGCTCTGGGGCCAACGTCCTGACTTTC
CDR3aa: CASRPTQGTRSSGANVLTF

j_gene: TRBJ2-7
d_gene: NA
v_gene: TRBV5-5
abundance: NA
len: 13
CDR3nt: TGTGCCAGCAGCTTGTTGCCGGGGTACGAGCAGTACTTC
CDR3aa: CASSLLPGYEQYF

j_gene: TRBJ1-5
d_gene: NA
v_gene: TRBV9
abundance: NA
len: 14
CDR3nt: TGTGCCAGCAGCGTAGGTCAGGGCGGTCAGCCCCAGCATTTT
CDR3aa: CASSVGQGGQPQHF

j_gene: TRBJ2-6
d_gene: NA
v_gene: TRBV10-2
abundance: NA
len: 13
CDR3nt: TGCGCCAGCACGTCCTCTGGGGCCAACGTCCTGACTTTC
CDR3aa: CASTSSGANVLTF

j_gene: TRBJ2-3
d_gene: TRBD2
v_gene: TRBV9
abundance: NA
len: 15
CDR3nt: TGTGCCAGCAGCGTAAGTGGGACTAGCTTAGATACGCAGTATTTT
CDR3aa: CASSVSGTSLDTQYF

j_gene: TRBJ2-3
d_gene: NA
v_gene: TRBV29-1
abundance: NA
len: 13
CDR3nt: TGCAGCGTTGGCCTTAAGCTTGCAGATACGCAGTATTTT
CDR3aa: CSVGLKLADTQYF

j_gene: TRBJ2-2
d_gene: NA
v_gene: TRBV16
abundance: NA
len: 13
CDR3nt: TGTGCCAGCAGCCAATCAAACAACGGGGAGCTGTTTTTT
CDR3aa: CASSQSNNGELFF

j_gene: TRBJ1-5
d_gene: NA
v_gene: TRBV3-1/TRBV3-2
abundance: NA
len: 15
CDR3nt: TGTGCCAGCAGCCAAGACCAGGGGTTAAATCAGCCCCAGCATTTT
CDR3aa: CASSQDQGLNQPQHF

j_gene: TRBJ2-3
d_gene: TRBD2
v_gene: TRBV11-3
abundance: few
len: 15
CDR3nt: TGTGCCAGCAGCCCCGGGGGGGGACCCACAGATACGCAGTATTTT
CDR3aa: CASSPGGGPTDTQYF

j_gene: TRBJ1-5
d_gene: TRBD1
v_gene: TRBV6-5
abundance: NA
len: 15
CDR3nt: TGTGCCAGCAGGGAGACAGGGTATAGCAATCAGCCCCAGCATTTT
CDR3aa: CASRETGYSNQPQHF

j_gene: TRBJ1-1
d_gene: TRBD1
v_gene: TRBV6-2/TRBV6-3
abundance: NA
len: 15
CDR3nt: TGTGCCAGCAGTTACTCGACAGGGTTCAGCGCTGAAGCTTTCTTT
CDR3aa: CASSYSTGFSAEAFF

j_gene: TRBJ2-1
d_gene: NA
v_gene: TRBV7-9
abundance: few
len: 13
CDR3nt: TGTGCCAGCAGCTTAGTAGGGGTGAATGAGCAGTTCTTC
CDR3aa: CASSLVGVNEQFF

j_gene: TRBJ1-2
d_gene: TRBD1
v_gene: TRBV5-5
abundance: once
len: 15
CDR3nt: TGTGCCAGCAGCCCCGAACAGGGGGCGCGCAATGGCTACACCTTC
CDR3aa: CASSPEQGARNGYTF

j_gene: TRBJ1-1
d_gene: NA
v_gene: TRBV7-2
abundance: NA
len: 13
CDR3nt: TGTGCCAGCAGCTTCCGTCGGAGCACTGAAGCTTTCTTT
CDR3aa: CASSFRRSTEAFF

j_gene: TRBJ2-7
d_gene: TRBD2
v_gene: TRBV29-1
abundance: NA
len: 12
CDR3nt: TGCAGCGTATCTAGCGGGAGCTACGAGCAGTACTTC
CDR3aa: CSVSSGSYEQYF

j_gene: TRBJ1-1
d_gene: NA
v_gene: TRBV5-1
abundance: NA
len: 14
CDR3nt: TGCGCCAGCAGCTCCAGAACAGGACCCACTGAAGCTTTCTTT
CDR3aa: CASSSRTGPTEAFF